Listed here are 10 T cell receptor beta chains from one sample, sequenced in a study of blood T cell repertoires in COVID-19. TCRdb keeps only in-frame clones here, not all; method: immunoSEQ multiplex PCR. The table has 250,000 or so clones, approximately 86% seen once. The source material was peripheral blood. The source of these receptors is a man aged 25-45 years with active or convalescent COVID-19.

The chain joins TRBV2 to TRBJ1-2; a possible D gene is TRBD1 (6 bases). The CDR3 has 13 residues. Germline CDR1 and CDR2: SNHLY and FYNNEI. V dropped 4 bases and J dropped 3 bases, with 9 bases sitting between them. CDR3 sequence: CASSGRGHYGYTF. CDR3 DNA sequence: TGTGCCAGCAGTGGGCGGGGGCACTATGGCTACACCTTC.

The CDR3 reads CASSQASGAGSNQPQHF. Here the CDR3 DNA reads TGTGCCAGCAGCCAAGCATCTGGGGCAGGCAGCAATCAGCCCCAGCATTTT. This chain joins TRBV3-1 (or the pseudogene TRBV3-2) and TRBJ1-5, with a possible D match to TRBD1 (5 bases). This CDR3 contains 17 residues. Germline loops: CDR1 LGHDT, CDR2 YNNKEL (reference sequence). Trimming took 1 base from V and 1 from J, leaving 14 bases between them.

J is TRBJ1-1 and V is TRBV19; D unclear. CDR3 size: 13 residues. Germline V gene data show CDR1 as LNHDA and CDR2 as SQIVND (reference sequence). V lost 5 bases, J lost 4 bases, and 11 bases lay in between. The CDR3 loop is CASSLLRGTEAFF. The CDR3 nucleotides read TGTGCCAGTAGTCTCCTCCGCGGCACTGAAGCTTTCTTT.

The chain couples TRBV5-8 to TRBJ2-3; D may be TRBD1 (6 bases). The CDR3 contains 14 residues. Germline V gene data show CDR1 as SGHTS and CDR2 as YDEGEE. The germline V and J ends were trimmed by 4 bases and 7 bases, with 16 bases remaining between them. CDR3 coding DNA: TGTGCCAGCAGCACCGGACCAGGGGTGTATACGCAGTATTTT. Translation: CASSTGPGVYTQYF.

A single count supports this clone. The chain recombines TRBV4-1 with TRBJ1-6; D is ambiguous. The V end lost 0 bases, the J end lost 10 bases, and 10 bases lay between the germline ends. The CDR3 loop spans 14 amino acids. From germline, CDR1 is MGHRA and CDR2 YSYEKL. The CDR3 DNA reads TGCGCCAGCAGCCAAGATGGTAGCTTGTCACCCCTCCACTTT. Protein: CASSQDGSLSPLHF.

CDR3 amino acids: CASSLAGMSGYTF. The CDR3, as DNA: TGTGCCAGCAGTTTAGCCGGGATGAGTGGCTACACCTTC. V is TRBV27 and J is TRBJ1-2, with D uncertain. V was cut by 2 bases and J by 7 bases, with 11 bases left in between. Germline CDR1 reads MNHEY; CDR2 reads SMNVEV (reference sequence). The CDR3 length is 13 residues.

The V and J genes are TRBV19 and TRBJ1-5; 7 bases are a match to TRBD1. In germline, CDR1 is LNHDA, CDR2 SQIVND (reference sequence). The CDR3 extends over 14 amino acids. V lost 5 bases to trimming and J lost 7 bases; unmatched junction nucleotides: 8. Here the CDR3 reads CASSLLQGLQPQHF. In DNA form, the CDR3 reads TGTGCCAGTAGTCTACTACAGGGGTTACAGCCCCAGCATTTT.

The chain joins TRBV11-2 to TRBJ2-6, with TRBD2 as a possible D gene (5 bases). Germline CDR1 SGHAT, CDR2 FQNNGV. V dropped 5 bases and J dropped 4 bases, with 9 bases sitting between them. The CDR3 sequence is 14 residues long. The CDR3 is CASSGVAGANVLTF. CDR3 DNA sequence: TGTGCCAGCAGCGGGGTAGCGGGGGCCAACGTCCTGACTTTC.

Regarding this clone: Within the sample, other DNA sequences also encode this same CDR3. This chain joins TRBV9 and TRBJ1-4, with D possibly matching TRBD1 (5 bases). Germline CDR1 is SGDLS and CDR2 is YYNGEE. The CDR3 sequence is 14 residues long. V shed 0 bases and J shed 8 bases, with 11 bases lying between them. CDR3 sequence (DNA): TGTGCCAGCAGCGTAGGTCAGGGTGGAGAAAAACTGTTTTTT. Amino acid sequence: CASSVGQGGEKLFF.

The J gene is TRBJ2-6, the V gene TRBV5-1; D remains ambiguous. Germline V lookup: CDR1 SGHRS, CDR2 YFSETQ. V was shortened by 4 bases and J by 1 base, with 6 bases between the two germline ends. The CDR3 has 14 residues. For the CDR3, the DNA is TGCGCCAGCAGCGTCGGTTCTGGGGCCAACGTCCTGACTTTC. It translates to CASSVGSGANVLTF. The whole variable domain, remainder taken from reference TRBV5-1 and TRBJ2-6, is KAGVTQTPRYLIKTRGQQVTLSCSPISGHRSVSWYQQTPGQGLQFLFEYFSETQRNKGNFPGRFSGRQFSNSRSEMNVSTLELGDSALYLCASSVGSGANVLTFGAGSRLTVL.